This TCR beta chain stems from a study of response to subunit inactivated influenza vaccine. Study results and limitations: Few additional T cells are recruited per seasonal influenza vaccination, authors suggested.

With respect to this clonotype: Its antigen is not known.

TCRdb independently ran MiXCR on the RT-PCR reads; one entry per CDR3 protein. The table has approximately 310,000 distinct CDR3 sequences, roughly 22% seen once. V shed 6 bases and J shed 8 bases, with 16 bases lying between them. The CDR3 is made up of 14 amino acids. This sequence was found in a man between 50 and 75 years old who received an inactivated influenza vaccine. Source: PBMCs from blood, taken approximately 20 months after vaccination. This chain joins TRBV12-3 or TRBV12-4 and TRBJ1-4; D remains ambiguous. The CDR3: CASSGPLDTEKLFF. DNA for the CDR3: TGTGCCAGCAGCGGTCCCCTGGATACCGAAAAACTGTTTTTT.